The 30 T cell receptor beta chains below were found in one sample sequenced in a study of CD8 T cells in Susac syndrome. RNA was extracted with the RNeasy kit, and a quantity of about 0.45 to 1 ug was reverse transcribed using random hexamers. Each CDR3 protein is one row after TCRdb ran MiXCR on the immunoSEQ multiplex PCR reads. The sample carries under 200,000 distinct CDR3 sequences, approximately 96% recorded once. The sequencing sample was made of CD4+ T cells from PBMCs. These TCRs come from a human donor with Susac syndrome.

The chain carries TRBV30 and TRBJ1-1, with 9 positions matching TRBD1. The CDR3 is 13 amino acids. The germline V gene has CDR1 GTSNPN and CDR2 SVGIG (reference sequence). Trimming cost V 1 base and J 8 bases; bases outside gene matches: 5. CDR3: CAWSGGQGREAFF. DNA of the CDR3: TGTGCCTGGAGTGGGGGACAGGGAAGAGAAGCTTTCTTT.

The V gene is TRBV19, the J gene TRBJ2-1; tentative D call: TRBD2 (6 bases). The CDR3 runs 12 residues. The V and J ends lost 5 bases and 9 bases respectively, with 11 bases between them. The germline V gene encodes CDR1 LNHDA and CDR2 SQIVND (reference sequence). The CDR3 DNA is TGTGCCAGTAGTGGGACTGGGGGTGAGCAGTTCTTC. It specifies CASSGTGGEQFF.

The CDR3 bases are TGTGCCAGCAACTCCCGACAGGGATCTAATTCACCCCTCCACTTT. Protein: CASNSRQGSNSPLHF. The chain carries TRBV6-5 and TRBJ1-6; 7 nucleotides match TRBD1. J lost 6 bases, V lost 7 bases, and 9 bases had no gene match. The CDR3 is 15 residues long. Germline assignment: CDR1 MNHEY and CDR2 SVGAGI.

The J gene is TRBJ2-2, the V gene TRBV9, with D uncertain. Trimming removed 1 base from V and 6 bases from J, with 10 bases in between. CDR1 is SGDLS and CDR2 is YYNGEE in the germline V gene. The CDR3 is 14 amino acids. The CDR3 sequence is CASSVSDGSGELFF. The CDR3 DNA reads TGTGCCAGCAGCGTATCAGACGGATCCGGGGAGCTGTTTTTT.

The gene calls are TRBV7-9 and TRBJ1-6; D is ambiguous. V lost 5 bases to trimming and J lost 7 bases, with 12 bases between them. Germline V gives CDR1 SEHNR, CDR2 FQNEAQ (reference sequence). This CDR3 contains 14 residues. CDR3 amino acids: CASSEDGGNSPLHF. As DNA, the CDR3 is TGTGCCAGCAGCGAAGACGGCGGGAATTCACCCCTCCACTTT.

The V call is TRBV5-1, the J call TRBJ2-3, with D perhaps matching TRBD2 (6 bases). The CDR3 totals 14 residues. V gave up 1 base and J gave up 2 bases, with 8 bases separating them. Germline CDR1 reads SGHRS; CDR2 reads YFSETQ. In DNA, the CDR3 is TGCGCCAGCAGCTTGTCACTAGCCACAGATACGCAGTATTTT. It specifies CASSLSLATDTQYF. The full variable domain, its missing parts supplied by reference TRBV5-1 and TRBJ2-3, is KAGVTQTPRYLIKTRGQQVTLSCSPISGHRSVSWYQQTPGQGLQFLFEYFSETQRNKGNFPGRFSGRQFSNSRSEMNVSTLELGDSALYLCASSLSLATDTQYFGPGTRLTVL.

The V call is TRBV18, the J call TRBJ2-5; the D is unclear. Germline CDR1 is KGHSH and CDR2 is LQKENI. With 4 bases removed from V and 5 bases from J, the gap between germline ends came to 8 bases. This CDR3 has 12 residues. The CDR3 here is CASSLGVETQYF. The CDR3 DNA reads as TGTGCCAGCTCACTAGGCGTGGAGACCCAGTACTTC.

The chain couples TRBV4-1 to TRBJ1-1, with D possibly being TRBD1 (5 bases). This CDR3 is 13 amino acids long. Germline loops: CDR1 MGHRA, CDR2 YSYEKL. V lost 9 bases and J 7 bases, leaving 18 bases between the germline ends. In DNA, the CDR3 is TGCGCCAGGTTCAGGTCCAGGGACGTTGAAGCTTTCTTT. It codes for CARFRSRDVEAFF.

The chain couples TRBV12-3 or TRBV12-4 to TRBJ2-5, with 7 bases matching TRBD2. This CDR3 is built from 16 residues. With V trimmed by 7 bases and J by 1 base, 12 bases remained unmatched. The CDR3 nucleotides are TGTGCCAGCAACATTCTTGGGCGGGAGTCCCAAGAGACCCAGTACTTC. Its protein product is CASNILGRESQETQYF.

CDR3 coding DNA: TGTGCCAGCAGCCCAAGGGGCTCGGGTGAAAAACTGTTTTTT. Encoded protein: CASSPRGSGEKLFF. This chain uses TRBV7-9 with TRBJ1-4; TRBD1 might be the D (5 bases). The V gene's germline CDR1 is SEHNR and CDR2 FQNEAQ (reference sequence). This CDR3 comprises 14 residues. Trimming took 5 bases from V and 7 from J, leaving 14 bases between them.

J is TRBJ2-4 and V is TRBV19, with unresolved D. This CDR3 region has 14 residues. The V gene's germline CDR1 is LNHDA and CDR2 SQIVND (reference sequence). The V gene lost 7 bases and the J gene lost 1 base, with 11 bases spanning the gap. In DNA, the CDR3 is TGTGCCAGTATCCCGAAAGGGGCCAAAAACATTCAGTACTTC. Protein sequence: CASIPKGAKNIQYF.

This clonotype came up a few times. The gene calls are TRBV11-2 and TRBJ1-5; unclear D gene. The CDR3 is 13 amino acids. The V end was cut by 0 bases, the J end by 5 bases, with 5 bases between. Germline CDR1 is SGHAT and CDR2 is FQNNGV. The CDR3 sequence is CASSLERDQPQHF. The CDR3 DNA reads TGTGCCAGCAGCTTAGAGAGGGATCAGCCCCAGCATTTT.

The CDR3 protein is CASRGEFANTGELFF. CDR3 DNA: TGCGCCAGCAGAGGGGAGTTCGCGAACACCGGGGAGCTGTTTTTT. This rearrangement joins TRBV5-1 to TRBJ2-2; D could derive from TRBD1 or TRBD2 (5 bases each). The V gene lost 5 bases and the J gene lost 0 bases, with 11 bases spanning the gap. The CDR3 runs 15 residues. CDR1 SGHRS and CDR2 YFSETQ come from the germline V gene.

This chain joins TRBV20-1 and TRBJ1-4; no clear D gene. V lost 3 bases to trimming and J lost 8 bases, with 16 bases between them. CDR1 DFQATT and CDR2 SNEGSKA come from the germline V gene (reference sequence). The CDR3 consists of 14 residues. The CDR3 loop is CSASAGSPGEKLFF. The CDR3 DNA sequence: TGCAGTGCTAGCGCCGGTAGCCCGGGGGAAAAACTGTTTTTT.

The rearrangement joins TRBV3-1 to TRBJ2-3; 7 nucleotides match TRBD2. The ends lost 0 bases at V and 3 bases at J; junction bases unmatched: 3. Germline CDR1 reads LGHDT; CDR2 reads YNNKEL (reference sequence). The CDR3 runs 15 residues. CDR3 bases: TGTGCCAGCAGCCAAGATGGGGGGGAGACAGATACGCAGTATTTT. Translation gives CASSQDGGETDTQYF.

The genes are TRBV7-2 and TRBJ2-3; a weak D match, TRBD2 (5 bases). Germline-derived CDR1 and CDR2 are SGHTA and FQGNSA. The CDR3 has 14 amino acids. The V gene lost 2 bases and the J gene lost 4 bases, with 10 bases spanning the gap. CDR3 amino acids: CASSLIHGADTQYF. For the CDR3, the DNA is TGTGCCAGCAGCTTAATCCACGGGGCAGATACGCAGTATTTT.

The V gene is TRBV2, the J gene TRBJ1-1, with D maybe TRBD1 (6 bases). This CDR3 contains 14 residues. The germline V gene encodes CDR1 SNHLY and CDR2 FYNNEI. V gave up 6 bases and J gave up 7 bases, with 18 bases separating them. This CDR3 reads CASSRERQALEAFF. CDR3 bases: TGTGCCAGCAGCCGCGAACGACAGGCCCTTGAAGCTTTCTTT.

V is TRBV12-3 or TRBV12-4 and J is TRBJ1-2; TRBD1 aligns across 12 bases. V was pared by 5 bases and J by 8 bases, with 9 bases of the junction left unmatched. This CDR3 has 15 amino acids. DNA of the CDR3: TGTGCCAGCAGTGCCGGGACAGGGGGCGCGGGGGGCTACACCTTC. Amino acids: CASSAGTGGAGGYTF.

The chain combines TRBV11-2 with TRBJ2-5; D unclear. CDR1 is SGHAT and CDR2 is FQNNGV in the germline V gene. V was cut by 6 bases and J by 0 bases, with 2 bases left in between. CDR3 length equals 11 residues. Here the CDR3 DNA reads TGTGCCAGCAGAGACCAAGAGACCCAGTACTTC. Translated, it gives CASRDQETQYF.

J is TRBJ2-7 and V is TRBV7-2, with D perhaps matching TRBD1 (5 bases). The V and J ends lost 6 bases and 3 bases respectively, with 15 bases between them. Germline loops: CDR1 SGHTA, CDR2 FQGNSA. The CDR3 spans 14 residues. This chain's CDR3 is CASSVVVQDYEQYF. CDR3 sequence (DNA): TGTGCCAGCAGTGTCGTTGTACAGGACTACGAGCAGTACTTC.

The chain employs TRBV24-1 and TRBJ1-2; TRBD1 might be the D (5 bases). Germline assignment: CDR1 KGHDR and CDR2 SFDVKD. This CDR3 has 15 amino acids. Trimming cost V 0 bases and J 8 bases, with 15 bases left between them. This CDR3 reads CATSDLRQGPKGYTF. The CDR3 bases are TGTGCCACCAGTGATTTGCGGCAGGGTCCTAAAGGCTACACCTTC.

The chain recombines TRBV27 with TRBJ1-1; D unclear. The germline V gene encodes CDR1 MNHEY and CDR2 SMNVEV (reference sequence). Trimming took off 3 bases at V and 0 bases at J, with 11 bases between the two ends. This CDR3 spans 15 amino acids. In DNA, the CDR3 is TGTGCCAGCAGTTTCGGTACTGGTCTGAACACTGAAGCTTTCTTT. It yields the protein CASSFGTGLNTEAFF.

The chain joins TRBV4-3 to TRBJ2-2, with a tentative D call TRBD1 (6 bases). This CDR3 is 15 amino acids long. V gave up 6 bases and J gave up 2 bases, with 13 bases separating them. Germline V CDR1 and CDR2: LGHNA, YSLEER. The CDR3 coding sequence is TGCGCCAGCAGATTACAGGGTGTTAACACCGGGGAGCTGTTTTTT. Translating gives CASRLQGVNTGELFF.

A single count supports this clonotype. The chain links TRBV6-4 to TRBJ2-1; 7 bases match TRBD2. This CDR3 spans 14 amino acids. Germline CDR1 MRHNA, CDR2 SNTAGT. V lost 9 bases, J lost 5 bases, and 10 bases stayed unmatched. This chain's CDR3 is CASDFKGLHNEQFF. CDR3 bases: TGTGCCAGTGACTTCAAGGGACTACACAATGAGCAGTTCTTC.

This clonotype occurred once. The genes are TRBV20-1 and TRBJ2-1, with D tentatively TRBD2 (5 bases). The CDR3 is 13 amino acids. The ends were cut back, 1 base at V and 9 bases at J, with 13 bases in the middle. In germline, CDR1 is DFQATT, CDR2 SNEGSKA (reference sequence). The chain's CDR3 is CSARGPGGSEQFF. The CDR3 DNA is TGCAGTGCTAGAGGACCGGGTGGGAGTGAGCAGTTCTTC.

The V and J genes are TRBV4-3 and TRBJ2-5; D call uncertain. CDR1 and CDR2 (germline): LGHNA, YSLEER. The ends were cut back, 3 bases at V and 5 bases at J, with 13 bases in the middle. The CDR3 sequence is 14 residues long. The CDR3 reads CASSHKALGETQYF. The CDR3 DNA follows: TGCGCCAGCAGCCATAAGGCTCTCGGGGAGACCCAGTACTTC.

V gene TRBV3-1 combines with J gene TRBJ2-5; a weak D match, TRBD2 (5 bases). The V end lost 3 bases, the J end lost 3 bases, and 11 bases lay between the germline ends. The germline gives CDR1 LGHDT, CDR2 YNNKEL (reference sequence). This CDR3 region has 14 residues. The chain's CDR3 is CASSHSDRKETQYF. The CDR3 DNA reads as TGTGCCAGCAGCCATAGCGACCGTAAAGAGACCCAGTACTTC.

The gene calls are TRBV30 and TRBJ2-7; D is uncertain. The CDR3 is made up of 11 amino acids. CDR1 and CDR2 (germline): GTSNPN, SVGIG (reference sequence). V was cut by 4 bases and J by 7 bases, with 11 bases left in between. CDR3 residues: CAWTRVGEQYF. The CDR3 nucleotides are TGTGCCTGGACCCGTGTGGGGGAGCAGTACTTC.

V and J are TRBV30 and TRBJ1-6, with D possibly TRBD1 on 6 matching bases. V shed 8 bases and J shed 1 base, with 9 bases lying between them. The CDR3 has 13 residues. Germline lookup yields CDR1 GTSNPN and CDR2 SVGIG (reference sequence). CDR3 DNA: TGTGCCGGAGGGGGATCCTATAATTCACCCCTCCACTTT. The encoded protein is CAGGGSYNSPLHF.

The gene calls are TRBV12-3 or TRBV12-4 and TRBJ1-1; D is undetermined. This CDR3 comprises 15 residues. Trimming stripped 1 base from V and 1 base from J, with 10 bases between. The CDR3 spells CASSLGIGPNTEAFF. DNA for the CDR3: TGTGCCAGCAGTTTAGGAATCGGGCCGAACACTGAAGCTTTCTTT.